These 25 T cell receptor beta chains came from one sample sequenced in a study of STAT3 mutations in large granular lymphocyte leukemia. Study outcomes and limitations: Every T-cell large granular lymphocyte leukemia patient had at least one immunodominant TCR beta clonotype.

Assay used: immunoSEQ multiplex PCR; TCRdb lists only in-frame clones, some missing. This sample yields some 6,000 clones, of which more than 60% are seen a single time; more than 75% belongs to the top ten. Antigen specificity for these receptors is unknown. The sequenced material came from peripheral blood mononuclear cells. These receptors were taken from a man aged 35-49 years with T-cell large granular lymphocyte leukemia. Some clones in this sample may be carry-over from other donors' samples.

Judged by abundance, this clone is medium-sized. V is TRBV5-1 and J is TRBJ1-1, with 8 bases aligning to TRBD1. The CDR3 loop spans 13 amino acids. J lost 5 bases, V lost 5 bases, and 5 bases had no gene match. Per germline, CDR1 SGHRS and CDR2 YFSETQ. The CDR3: CASRFTGGTEAFF. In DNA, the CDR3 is TGCGCCAGCAGATTTACAGGGGGGACTGAAGCTTTCTTT.

The CDR3 DNA reads TGTGCCAGCAGCGGCGGACTAGGTAGCGGGCAAGAGACCCAGTACTTC. Amino acids: CASSGGLGSGQETQYF. The chain employs TRBV9 and TRBJ2-5; 7 positions agree with TRBD2. Germline V gene data show CDR1 as SGDLS and CDR2 as YYNGEE. V lost 3 bases and J lost 2; bases outside the gene matches: 10. The CDR3 is made up of 16 amino acids. Full variable domain (remainder filled in from reference TRBV9 and TRBJ2-5): DSGVTQTPKHLITATGQRVTLRCSPRSGDLSVYWYQQSLDQGLQFLIQYYNGEERAKGNILERFSAQQFPDLHSELNLSSLELGDSALYFCASSGGLGSGQETQYFGPGTRLLVL.

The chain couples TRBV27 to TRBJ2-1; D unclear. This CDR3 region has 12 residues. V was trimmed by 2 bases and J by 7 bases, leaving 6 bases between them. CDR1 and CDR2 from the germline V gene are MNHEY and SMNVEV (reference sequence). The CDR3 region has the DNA TGTGCCAGCAGTTTAGTGGGGAATGAGCAGTTCTTC. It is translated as CASSLVGNEQFF.

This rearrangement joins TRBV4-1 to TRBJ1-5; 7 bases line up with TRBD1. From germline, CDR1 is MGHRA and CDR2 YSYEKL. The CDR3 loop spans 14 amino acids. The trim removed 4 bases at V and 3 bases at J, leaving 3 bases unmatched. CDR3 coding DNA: TGCGCCAGCAGCCGCGACAGGGCCAATCAGCCCCAGCATTTT. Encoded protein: CASSRDRANQPQHF.

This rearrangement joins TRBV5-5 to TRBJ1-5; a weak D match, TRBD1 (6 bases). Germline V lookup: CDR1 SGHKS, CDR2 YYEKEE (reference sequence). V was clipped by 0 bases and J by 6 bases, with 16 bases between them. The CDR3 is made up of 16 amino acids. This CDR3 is CASSLDIRGGSQPQHF. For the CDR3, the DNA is TGTGCCAGCAGCTTGGACATCAGGGGAGGAAGTCAGCCCCAGCATTTT.

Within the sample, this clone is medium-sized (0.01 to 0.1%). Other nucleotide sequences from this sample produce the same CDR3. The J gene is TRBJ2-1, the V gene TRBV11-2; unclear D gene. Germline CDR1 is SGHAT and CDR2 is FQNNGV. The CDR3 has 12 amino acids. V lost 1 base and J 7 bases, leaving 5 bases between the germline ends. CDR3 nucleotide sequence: TGTGCCAGCAGCTTAGTCGGAAATGAGCAGTTCTTC. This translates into CASSLVGNEQFF.

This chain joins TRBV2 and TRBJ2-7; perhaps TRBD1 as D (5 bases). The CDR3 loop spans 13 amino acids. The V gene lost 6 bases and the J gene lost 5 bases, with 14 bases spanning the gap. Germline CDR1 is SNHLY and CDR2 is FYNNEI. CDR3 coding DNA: TGTGCCAGCAGACAACCCCAGGGTCACGAGCAGTACTTC. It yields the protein CASRQPQGHEQYF.

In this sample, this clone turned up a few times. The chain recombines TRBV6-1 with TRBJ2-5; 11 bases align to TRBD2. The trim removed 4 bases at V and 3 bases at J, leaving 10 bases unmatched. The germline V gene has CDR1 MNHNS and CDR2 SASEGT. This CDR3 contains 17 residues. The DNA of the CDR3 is TGTGCCAGCAGTGCACTAGCGGGAGTCACGGGAGAAGAGACCCAGTACTTC. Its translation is CASSALAGVTGEETQYF.

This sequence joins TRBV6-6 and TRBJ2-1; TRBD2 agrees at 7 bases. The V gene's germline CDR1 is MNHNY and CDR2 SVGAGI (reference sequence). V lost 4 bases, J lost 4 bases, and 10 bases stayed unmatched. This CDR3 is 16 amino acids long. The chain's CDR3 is CASSSPGVSGYNEQFF. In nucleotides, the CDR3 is TGTGCCAGCAGTTCCCCGGGGGTTAGCGGGTACAATGAGCAGTTCTTC.

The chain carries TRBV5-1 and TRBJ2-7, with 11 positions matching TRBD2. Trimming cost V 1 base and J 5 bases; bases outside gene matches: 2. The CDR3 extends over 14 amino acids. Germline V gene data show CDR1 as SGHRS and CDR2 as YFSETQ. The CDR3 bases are TGCGCCAGCAGCTTGACTAGCGGGAGTGACGAGCAGTACTTC. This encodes CASSLTSGSDEQYF.

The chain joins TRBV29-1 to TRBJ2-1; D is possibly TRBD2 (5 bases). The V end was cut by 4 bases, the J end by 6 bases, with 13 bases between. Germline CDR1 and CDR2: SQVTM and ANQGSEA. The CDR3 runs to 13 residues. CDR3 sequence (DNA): TGCAGCGTTGGGCGGCTAGCAAGCAATGAGCAGTTCTTC. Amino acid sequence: CSVGRLASNEQFF.

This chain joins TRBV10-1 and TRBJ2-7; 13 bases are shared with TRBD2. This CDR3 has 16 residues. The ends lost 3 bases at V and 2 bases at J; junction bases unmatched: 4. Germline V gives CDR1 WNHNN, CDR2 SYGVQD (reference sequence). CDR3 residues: CASSDPGTSGTYEQYF. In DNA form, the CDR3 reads TGCGCCAGCAGTGACCCCGGGACTAGCGGGACCTACGAGCAGTACTTC.

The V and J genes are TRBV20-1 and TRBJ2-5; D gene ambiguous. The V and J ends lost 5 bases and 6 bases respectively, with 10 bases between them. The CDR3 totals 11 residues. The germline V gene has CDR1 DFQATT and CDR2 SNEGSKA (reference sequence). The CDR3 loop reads CSAPISQTQYF. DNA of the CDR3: TGCAGTGCTCCCATCAGCCAGACCCAGTACTTC.

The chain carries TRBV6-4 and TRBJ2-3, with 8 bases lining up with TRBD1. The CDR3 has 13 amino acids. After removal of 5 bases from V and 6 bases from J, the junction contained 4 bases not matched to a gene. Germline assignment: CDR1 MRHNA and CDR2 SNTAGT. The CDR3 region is CASSSGGADTQYF. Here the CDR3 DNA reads TGTGCCAGCAGTTCAGGGGGCGCGGATACGCAGTATTTT.

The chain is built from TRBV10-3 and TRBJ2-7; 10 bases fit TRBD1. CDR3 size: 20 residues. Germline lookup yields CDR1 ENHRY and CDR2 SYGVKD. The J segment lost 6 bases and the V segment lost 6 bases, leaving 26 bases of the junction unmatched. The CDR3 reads CAISRRQGAIGRNQVFEQYF. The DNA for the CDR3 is TGTGCCATCAGCCGTAGACAGGGGGCAATAGGCCGCAACCAAGTATTCGAGCAGTACTTC.

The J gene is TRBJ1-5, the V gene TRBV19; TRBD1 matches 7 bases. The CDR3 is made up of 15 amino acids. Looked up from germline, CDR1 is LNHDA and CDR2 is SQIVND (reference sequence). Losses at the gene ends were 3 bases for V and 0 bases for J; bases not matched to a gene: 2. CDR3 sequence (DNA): TGTGCCAGTAGTATGACAGGGTATAGCAATCAGCCCCAGCATTTT. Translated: CASSMTGYSNQPQHF.

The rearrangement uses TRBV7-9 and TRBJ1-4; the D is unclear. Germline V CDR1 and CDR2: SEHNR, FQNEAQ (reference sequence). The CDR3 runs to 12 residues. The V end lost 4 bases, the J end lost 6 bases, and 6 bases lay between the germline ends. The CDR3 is CASSWGDEKLFF. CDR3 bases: TGTGCCAGCAGCTGGGGAGATGAAAAACTGTTTTTT.

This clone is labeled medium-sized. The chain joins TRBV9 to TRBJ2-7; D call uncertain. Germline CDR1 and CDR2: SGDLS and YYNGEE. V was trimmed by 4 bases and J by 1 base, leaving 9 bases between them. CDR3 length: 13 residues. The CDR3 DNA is TGTGCCAGCAGCAAAGGCCAGTCCTACGAGCAGTACTTC. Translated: CASSKGQSYEQYF.

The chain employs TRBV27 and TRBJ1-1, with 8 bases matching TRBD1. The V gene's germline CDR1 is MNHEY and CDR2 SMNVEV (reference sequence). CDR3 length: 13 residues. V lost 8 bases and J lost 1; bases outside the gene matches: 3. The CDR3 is CASAGTGNTEAFF. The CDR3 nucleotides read TGTGCCAGCGCCGGGACAGGGAACACTGAAGCTTTCTTT.

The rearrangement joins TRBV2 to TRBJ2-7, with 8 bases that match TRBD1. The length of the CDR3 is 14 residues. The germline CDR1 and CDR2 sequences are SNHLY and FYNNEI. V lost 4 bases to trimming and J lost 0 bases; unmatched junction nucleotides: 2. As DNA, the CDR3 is TGTGCCAGCAGTGGACAGGGGAGCTCCTACGAGCAGTACTTC. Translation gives CASSGQGSSYEQYF. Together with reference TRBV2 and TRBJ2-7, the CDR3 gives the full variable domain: EPEVTQTPSHQVTQMGQEVILRCVPISNHLYFYWYRQILGQKVEFLVSFYNNEISEKSEIFDDQFSVERPDGSNFTLKIRSTKLEDSAMYFCASSGQGSSYEQYFGPGTRLTVT.

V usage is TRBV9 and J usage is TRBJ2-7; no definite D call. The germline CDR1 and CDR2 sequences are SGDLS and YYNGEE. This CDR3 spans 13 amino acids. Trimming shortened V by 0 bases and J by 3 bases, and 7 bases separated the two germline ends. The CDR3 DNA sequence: TGTGCCAGCAGCGTAGATGGCCGCTACGAGCAGTACTTC. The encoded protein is CASSVDGRYEQYF. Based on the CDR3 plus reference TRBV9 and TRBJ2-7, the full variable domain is DSGVTQTPKHLITATGQRVTLRCSPRSGDLSVYWYQQSLDQGLQFLIQYYNGEERAKGNILERFSAQQFPDLHSELNLSSLELGDSALYFCASSVDGRYEQYFGPGTRLTVT.

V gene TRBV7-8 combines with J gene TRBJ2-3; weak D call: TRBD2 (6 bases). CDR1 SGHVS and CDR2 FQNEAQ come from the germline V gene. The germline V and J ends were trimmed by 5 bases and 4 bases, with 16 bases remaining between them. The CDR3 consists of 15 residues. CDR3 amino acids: CASSITGVAPDTQYF. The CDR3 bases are TGTGCCAGCAGCATCACGGGGGTTGCCCCAGATACGCAGTATTTT.

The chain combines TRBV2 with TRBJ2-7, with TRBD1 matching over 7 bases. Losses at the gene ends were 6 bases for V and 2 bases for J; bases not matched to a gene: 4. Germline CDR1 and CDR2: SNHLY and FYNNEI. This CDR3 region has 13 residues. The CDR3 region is CASRDDRAYEQYF. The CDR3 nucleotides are TGTGCCAGCAGGGACGACAGGGCCTACGAGCAGTACTTC.

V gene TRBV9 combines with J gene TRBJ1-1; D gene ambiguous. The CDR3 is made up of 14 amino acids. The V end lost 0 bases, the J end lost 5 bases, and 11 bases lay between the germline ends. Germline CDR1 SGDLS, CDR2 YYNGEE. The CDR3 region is CASSVGAPGTEAFF. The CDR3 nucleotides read TGTGCCAGCAGCGTAGGAGCCCCTGGGACTGAAGCTTTCTTT.

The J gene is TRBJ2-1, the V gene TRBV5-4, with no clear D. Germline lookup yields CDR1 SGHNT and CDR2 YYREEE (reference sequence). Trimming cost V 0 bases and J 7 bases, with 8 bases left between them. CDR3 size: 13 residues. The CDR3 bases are TGTGCCAGCAGCTTGGACCAGCTAAATGAGCAGTTCTTC. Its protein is CASSLDQLNEQFF.